The source of this T cell receptor (beta chain) is a study of shared clonotypes between healthy human individuals. The CDR3 is made up of 13 amino acids. The V gene lost 3 bases and the J gene lost 5 bases, with 11 bases spanning the gap. CDR1 MGHRA and CDR2 YSYEKL come from the germline V gene. Positively selected for CCR7, the CD45RO-negative cells used as naive CD8 cells excluded terminally differentiated effector memory CD45RA+ cells. Adult donors, all healthy and HIV-negative, had no recent acute infections or vaccinations. Profiling relied on immunoSEQ multiplex PCR, and the TCRdb table lists in-frame clones only, not all of them. Of about 2 million clones listed, 85% to 95% were seen once; the top ten hold roughly 1%.

This receptor was taken from a man between 18 and 35 years old in good health. Source material: naive CD8+ T cells sorted from blood. The gene calls are TRBV4-1 and TRBJ2-7; D is undetermined. The CDR3 spells CASSHLNAHEQYF. The CDR3 region has the DNA TGCGCCAGCAGCCACCTTAATGCCCACGAGCAGTACTTC.